Following are 25 T cell receptor beta chains from one sample sequenced in a study of T cells in Graves' hyperthyroidism and ophthalmopathy (dated by TCRdb to between 2017 and 2020). Library prep was done by multiplex PCR. These reads were obtained on an Illumina HiSeq 2000. TCR beta CDR3 regions were amplified from RNA transcripts. For the first round of RT-PCR on the TCR CDR3, the HTBI primer set was used together with the Qiagen OneStep RT-PCR kit. TCRdb reworked the public reads: Q25 trimming with fastp, MiXCR clone assembly, productive beta chains retained. Every CDR3 protein is listed once, alongside the most common genes and DNA of its rows. Here the sample has more than 550,000 distinct CDR3 sequences; roughly a sixth occur a single time. The ten most abundant clones make up approximately 16% of the sample. Sequencing used blood. These receptors came from a woman between 50 and 59 years old with Graves' hyperthyroidism that later progressed to Graves' ophthalmopathy.

This clonotype was detected ten times or more. The chain joins TRBV20-1 to TRBJ2-3, with 10 bases fitting TRBD2. The CDR3 covers 17 residues. V gave up 1 base and J gave up 5 bases; unmatched junction bases: 12. Germline CDR1 and CDR2: DFQATT and SNEGSKA (reference sequence). As DNA, the CDR3 is TGCAGTGCTAGAGCCCCACTGATATCTAGCGGGGGAGATACGCAGTATTTT. This encodes CSARAPLISSGGDTQYF.

This clonotype came up a few times. The chain employs TRBV7-9 and TRBJ1-4, with 9 bases matching TRBD1. Germline CDR1 and CDR2: SEHNR and FQNEAQ (reference sequence). The CDR3 is 16 amino acids. V lost 5 bases, J lost 8 bases, and 12 bases stayed unmatched. CDR3 residues: CASSGRLGQGNEKLFF. The DNA for the CDR3 is TGTGCCAGCAGCGGAAGATTGGGACAGGGAAACGAAAAACTGTTTTTT.

V and J are TRBV11-3 and TRBJ2-3; tentatively, D is TRBD2 (6 bases). CDR3 length: 13 amino acids. The germline gives CDR1 SGHNT, CDR2 YENEEA. V dropped 1 base and J dropped 14 bases, with 16 bases sitting between them. The CDR3: CASSLAGASAPYF. The CDR3 DNA is TGTGCCAGCAGCTTAGCCGGGGCTAGCGCCCCGTATTTT.

This clonotype was detected once. V and J are TRBV28 and TRBJ1-1, with unresolved D. Deletions cut 10 bases from V and 5 bases from J, with 14 bases between. CDR1 is MDHEN, CDR2 SYDVKM, per germline. The CDR3 has 12 amino acids. The CDR3: CATLTIPTEAFF. The CDR3 DNA follows: TGTGCCACCTTGACTATACCGACTGAAGCTTTCTTT.

This clonotype has at least ten counts. The chain is built from TRBV5-1 and TRBJ2-3; D not resolved. The CDR3 covers 12 residues. V lost 0 bases and J 4 bases, leaving 3 bases between the germline ends. Per the germline V gene, CDR1 is SGHRS and CDR2 is YFSETQ. DNA of the CDR3: TGCGCCAGCAGCTTGGGGTCAGATACGCAGTATTTT. This codes for CASSLGSDTQYF.

This clonotype was counted only a few times. The V and J genes are TRBV7-9 and TRBJ2-1; no reliable D call. The germline CDR1 and CDR2 sequences are SEHNR and FQNEAQ (reference sequence). Deletions cut 5 bases from V and 8 bases from J, with 4 bases between. The CDR3 contains 10 residues. The CDR3 is CASSPDEQFF. As DNA, the CDR3 is TGTGCCAGCAGCCCCGATGAGCAGTTCTTC.

This clonotype was counted at least ten times. This rearrangement joins TRBV20-1 to TRBJ1-4, with a weak D call TRBD1 (5 bases). Germline CDR1 is DFQATT and CDR2 is SNEGSKA (reference sequence). V was shortened by 0 bases and J by 3 bases, with 11 bases between the two germline ends. There are 15 residues in the CDR3. The CDR3 loop is CSARDATGPNEKLFF. The DNA of the CDR3 is TGCAGTGCTAGAGATGCAACGGGACCTAATGAAAAACTGTTTTTT.

This clonotype was found a few times. This rearrangement joins TRBV27 to TRBJ2-3, with 16 bases lining up with TRBD2. The V gene's germline CDR1 is MNHEY and CDR2 SMNVEV (reference sequence). The CDR3 is 19 amino acids. With V trimmed by 3 bases and J by 0 bases, 6 bases remained unmatched. CDR3 loop: CASSFTGTSGGESTDTQYF. The CDR3 nucleotides read TGTGCCAGCAGTTTCACCGGGACTAGCGGGGGGGAAAGCACAGATACGCAGTATTTT.

The chain has TRBV11-2 and TRBJ2-3, with D tentatively TRBD1 (5 bases). The CDR3 totals 15 residues. Trimming left V 1 base short and J 1 base short, with 9 bases between. The germline gives CDR1 SGHAT, CDR2 FQNNGV. This CDR3 reads CASSLGFRGTDTQYF. In DNA form, the CDR3 reads TGTGCCAGCAGCTTAGGGTTCAGGGGCACAGATACGCAGTATTTT.

CDR3 loop: CASSLAPGVSQETQYF. CDR3 bases: TGTGCCAGCAGCTTGGCACCGGGGGTTTCCCAAGAGACCCAGTACTTC. The genes are TRBV5-5 and TRBJ2-5; D might be TRBD2 (6 bases). CDR3 length equals 16 residues. Trimming pared 0 bases from V and 1 base from J, leaving 13 bases between. Germline CDR1 reads SGHKS; CDR2 reads YYEKEE (reference sequence).

A note on this clonotype: This may arise from a read error, as a much more abundant clone is one base away. CDR3 amino acids: CASSYGWAKNTEAFF. DNA for the CDR3: TGTGCCAGCAGTTACGGCTGGGCGAAGAACACTGAAGCTTTCTTT. The V call is TRBV6-5, the J call TRBJ1-1; D is undetermined. The V gene's germline CDR1 is MNHEY and CDR2 SVGAGI. This CDR3 is 15 amino acids long. Trimming stripped 2 bases from V and 1 base from J, with 11 bases between.

This clonotype was seen many times. The chain links TRBV6-2 or TRBV6-3 to TRBJ1-1; D is possibly TRBD1 (5 bases). V lost 7 bases, J lost 0 bases, and 15 bases lay in between. The CDR3 spans 15 residues. Looked up from germline, CDR1 is MNHEY and CDR2 is SVGEGT. The CDR3 bases are TGTGCCAGCACCCCCCTTCCACAGGTGAACACTGAAGCTTTCTTT. Translation: CASTPLPQVNTEAFF.

The rearrangement uses TRBV6-1 and TRBJ2-5, with D unclear. V shed 3 bases and J shed 3 bases, with 17 bases lying between them. Germline V gene sequence: CDR1 MNHNS, CDR2 SASEGT. This CDR3 is 16 amino acids long. The CDR3 is CASSDVIPRPEETQYF. CDR3 DNA sequence: TGTGCCAGCAGTGACGTAATCCCCAGACCGGAAGAGACCCAGTACTTC.

This clonotype was found many times. V usage is TRBV2 and J usage is TRBJ1-1; no reliable D call. This CDR3 comprises 14 residues. From germline, CDR1 is SNHLY and CDR2 FYNNEI. V gave up 3 bases and J gave up 1 base, with 9 bases separating them. The CDR3 coding sequence is TGTGCCAGCAGTGAGCGGGCAGGGAACACTGAAGCTTTCTTT. This codes for CASSERAGNTEAFF.

This clonotype appeared many times. The chain links TRBV5-1 to TRBJ2-3; possible D gene TRBD2, 6 bases. There are 14 residues in the CDR3. From germline, CDR1 is SGHRS and CDR2 YFSETQ. The V and J ends lost 4 bases and 2 bases respectively, with 11 bases between them. The CDR3 spells CASSLAYTTDTQYF. The DNA of the CDR3 is TGCGCCAGCAGCCTAGCGTACACCACAGATACGCAGTATTTT.

This clonotype was found many times. In nucleotides, the CDR3 is TGTGCCAGCAGCCCACGCCGAGGTTATGGCTACACCTTC. This codes for CASSPRRGYGYTF. The chain joins TRBV11-2 to TRBJ1-2, with D unresolved. V was pared by 5 bases and J by 5 bases, with 12 bases between. CDR1 and CDR2 (germline): SGHAT, FQNNGV. This CDR3 is built from 13 residues.

This clonotype was seen ten or more times. The rearrangement links TRBV10-1 to TRBJ2-7; 12 bases line up with TRBD1. There are 14 residues in the CDR3. Germline CDR1 WNHNN, CDR2 SYGVQD (reference sequence). V was pared by 6 bases and J by 5 bases, with 5 bases of the junction left unmatched. CDR3 amino acids: CASSLGTGGDEQYF. CDR3 coding DNA: TGCGCCAGCAGCCTAGGGACAGGGGGCGACGAGCAGTACTTC.

V usage is TRBV2 and J usage is TRBJ2-5; no firm D call. The CDR3 has 13 amino acids. Germline CDR1 is SNHLY and CDR2 is FYNNEI. Trimming shortened V by 7 bases and J by 2 bases, and 11 bases separated the two germline ends. CDR3 sequence (DNA): TGTGCCAGCAAGGTTGCGGTTCAAGAGACCCAGTACTTC. Translation: CASKVAVQETQYF.

This clonotype was counted ten times or more. V is TRBV3-1 and J is TRBJ2-7, with D hard to call. The germline CDR1 and CDR2 sequences are LGHDT and YNNKEL (reference sequence). The CDR3 consists of 14 residues. The ends were cut back, 6 bases at V and 3 bases at J, with 15 bases in the middle. CDR3 residues: CASSIGMGFYEQYF. The DNA of the CDR3 is TGTGCCAGCAGTATAGGTATGGGGTTCTACGAGCAGTACTTC.

V and J are TRBV19 and TRBJ2-2, with a tentative D call TRBD2 (6 bases). The CDR3 length is 14 residues. CDR1 and CDR2 (germline): LNHDA, SQIVND (reference sequence). Trimming took 7 bases from V and 6 from J, leaving 15 bases between them. The CDR3 bases are TGTGCCAGTATGCCGGGGGATTATCCCGGGGAGCTGTTTTTT. It encodes CASMPGDYPGELFF.

This clonotype appeared a few times. This chain joins TRBV27 and TRBJ1-5; D may be TRBD1 (6 bases). This CDR3 is built from 14 residues. Germline V lookup: CDR1 MNHEY, CDR2 SMNVEV (reference sequence). V lost 5 bases, J lost 4 bases, and 12 bases lay in between. CDR3 protein: CASSRPGANQPQHF. The DNA of the CDR3 is TGTGCCAGCAGTCGTCCGGGGGCGAATCAGCCCCAGCATTTT.

At least ten counts were recorded for this clonotype. The chain couples TRBV18 to TRBJ1-1; no definite D call. Germline CDR1 and CDR2: KGHSH and LQKENI. The CDR3 covers 13 residues. V was pared by 3 bases and J by 10 bases, with 15 bases between. The CDR3 region has the DNA TGTGCCAGCTCACCCCTTTCAGAAGAGGGAGCTTTCTTT. It is translated as CASSPLSEEGAFF.

A word on this clonotype: One base away lies a much larger clone, so this may be a sequencing read error. The chain employs TRBV30 and TRBJ1-4; maybe TRBD1 (6 bases). The CDR3 runs 14 residues. Deletions cut 2 bases from V and 7 bases from J, with 14 bases between. The germline V gene encodes CDR1 GTSNPN and CDR2 SVGIG (reference sequence). Here the CDR3 reads CAWSTLGAGEKLFF. The CDR3 nucleotides are TGTGCCTGGAGTACCTTGGGGGCAGGTGAAAAACTGTTTTTT. Full variable domain (remainder filled in from reference TRBV30 and TRBJ1-4): SQTIHQWPATLVQPVGSPLSLECTVEGTSNPNLYWYRQAAGRGLQLLFYSVGIGQISSEVPQNLSASRPQDRQFILSSKKLLLSDSGFYLCAWSTLGAGEKLFFGSGTQLSVL.

In its sample, this clonotype was seen many times. V and J are TRBV15 and TRBJ1-1, with D possibly being TRBD1 (6 bases). V shed 5 bases and J shed 0 bases, with 10 bases lying between them. The germline V gene has CDR1 LNHNV and CDR2 YYDKDF (reference sequence). The CDR3 has 14 amino acids. The CDR3 DNA reads as TGTGCCACCAGCCTCGGGACATTGAACACTGAAGCTTTCTTT. Amino acids: CATSLGTLNTEAFF.

This clonotype was picked up a small number of times. The chain employs TRBV20-1 and TRBJ2-3; 7 bases agree with TRBD2. The ends lost 5 bases at V and 1 base at J; junction bases unmatched: 6. In germline, CDR1 is DFQATT, CDR2 SNEGSKA (reference sequence). This CDR3 contains 14 residues. The CDR3 loop is CSASPRGGTDTQYF. CDR3 in DNA: TGCAGTGCTTCTCCTCGGGGGGGCACAGATACGCAGTATTTT.